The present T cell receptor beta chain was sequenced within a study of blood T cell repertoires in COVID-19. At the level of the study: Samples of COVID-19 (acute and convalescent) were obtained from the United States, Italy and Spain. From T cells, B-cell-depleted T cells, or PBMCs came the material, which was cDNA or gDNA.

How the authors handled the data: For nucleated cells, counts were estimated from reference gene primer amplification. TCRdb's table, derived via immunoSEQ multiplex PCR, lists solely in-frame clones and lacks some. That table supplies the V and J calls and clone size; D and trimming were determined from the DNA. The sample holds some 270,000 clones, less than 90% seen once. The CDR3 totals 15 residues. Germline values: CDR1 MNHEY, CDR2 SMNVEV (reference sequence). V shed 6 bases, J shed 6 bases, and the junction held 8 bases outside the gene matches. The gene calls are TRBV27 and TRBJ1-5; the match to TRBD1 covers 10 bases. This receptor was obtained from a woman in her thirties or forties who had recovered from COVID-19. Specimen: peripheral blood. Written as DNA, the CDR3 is TGTGCCAGCAGGTCTAGACAGGGGGCGTTTCAGCCCCAGCATTTT. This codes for CASRSRQGAFQPQHF.